This note documents a single T cell receptor beta chain sequence. This sample was included in a study of blood T cell repertoires in COVID-19. Whole-study context: From the United States, Italy and Spain came samples of acute and convalescent COVID-19.

Original data processing: Quantification of nucleated cells was approximated via reference gene primer amplification. Generated by immunoSEQ multiplex PCR, the TCRdb table keeps only in-frame clones and is missing some. V and J calls plus clone size are reproduced from that table; the DNA served to infer D and trimming. The repertoire holds 150,000 or so clones, roughly nine tenths seen once, with about 4% in the top ten. Clinical history as reported by participants underpinned cohort assignment. A COVID-19 case was met by exposed participants within 2 weeks before study entry. Germline lookup yields CDR1 MDHEN and CDR2 SYDVKM. CDR3 length: 12 residues. Trimming removed 5 bases from V and 4 bases from J, with 6 bases in between.

This TCR derives from a woman in her thirties or forties who had been exposed to COVID-19. Sequenced sample: PBMCs or T cells enriched from blood (not recorded which). The chain couples TRBV28 to TRBJ1-3; D remains unclear. CDR3 in amino acids: CASSKHGNTIYF. The CDR3 DNA follows: TGTGCCAGCAGTAAACACGGAAACACCATATATTTT. The full variable domain, with the rest looked up from reference TRBV28 and TRBJ1-3, is DVKVTQSSRYLVKRTGEKVFLECVQDMDHENMFWYRQDPGLGLRLIYFSYDVKMKEKGDIPEGYSVSREKKERFSLILESASTNQTSMYLCASSKHGNTIYFGEGSWLTVV.